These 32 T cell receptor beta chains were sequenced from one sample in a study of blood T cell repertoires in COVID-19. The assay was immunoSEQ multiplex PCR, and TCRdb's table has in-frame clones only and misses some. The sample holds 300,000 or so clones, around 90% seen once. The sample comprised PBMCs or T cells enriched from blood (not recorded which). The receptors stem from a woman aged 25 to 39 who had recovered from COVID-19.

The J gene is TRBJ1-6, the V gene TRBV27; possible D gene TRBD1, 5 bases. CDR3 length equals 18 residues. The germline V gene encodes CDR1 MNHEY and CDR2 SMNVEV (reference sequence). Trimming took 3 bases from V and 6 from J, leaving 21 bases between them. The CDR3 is CASSFGGAYSRRNSPLHF. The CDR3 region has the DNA TGTGCCAGCAGTTTTGGAGGGGCTTACTCTCGTCGTAATTCACCCCTCCACTTT.

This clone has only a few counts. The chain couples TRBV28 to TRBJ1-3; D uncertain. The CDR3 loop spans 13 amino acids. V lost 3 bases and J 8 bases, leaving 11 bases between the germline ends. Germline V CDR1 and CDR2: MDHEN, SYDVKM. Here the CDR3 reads CASSLGGLDTIYF. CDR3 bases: TGTGCCAGCAGTTTGGGAGGGCTAGACACCATATATTTT.

CDR3 sequence reads: CASSLAAYEQYF. In nucleotides, the CDR3 is TGTGCCAGCAGCTTGGCGGCCTACGAGCAGTACTTC. The rearrangement links TRBV5-5 to TRBJ2-7; D gene uncertain. V lost 0 bases to trimming and J lost 2 bases, with 3 bases between them. The CDR3 extends over 12 amino acids. The germline V gene has CDR1 SGHKS and CDR2 YYEKEE (reference sequence).

The CDR3 DNA sequence: TGTGCCAGCAGTGAAGGGGGGGAGTACTATGGCTACACCTTC. Protein product: CASSEGGEYYGYTF. The chain couples TRBV2 to TRBJ1-2, with D maybe TRBD1 (5 bases). V was trimmed by 1 base and J by 3 bases, leaving 9 bases between them. This CDR3 contains 14 residues. CDR1 and CDR2 (germline): SNHLY, FYNNEI.

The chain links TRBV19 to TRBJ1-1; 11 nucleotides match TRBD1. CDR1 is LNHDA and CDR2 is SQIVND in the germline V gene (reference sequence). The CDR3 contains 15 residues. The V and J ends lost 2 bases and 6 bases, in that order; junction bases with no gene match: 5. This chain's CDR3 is CASSIWGTGGSEAFF. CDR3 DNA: TGTGCCAGTAGTATATGGGGGACAGGGGGGTCTGAAGCTTTCTTT.

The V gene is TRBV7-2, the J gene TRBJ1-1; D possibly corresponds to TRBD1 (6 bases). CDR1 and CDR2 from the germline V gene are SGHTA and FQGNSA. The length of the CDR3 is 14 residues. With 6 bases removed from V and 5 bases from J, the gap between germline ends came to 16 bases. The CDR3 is CASSSRGGRTEAFF. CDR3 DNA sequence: TGTGCCAGCAGTTCTCGGGGGGGGCGGACTGAAGCTTTCTTT.

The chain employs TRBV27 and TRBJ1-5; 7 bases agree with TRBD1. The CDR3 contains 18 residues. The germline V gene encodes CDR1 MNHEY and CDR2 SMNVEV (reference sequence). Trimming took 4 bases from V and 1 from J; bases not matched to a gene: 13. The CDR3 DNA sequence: TGTGCCAGCAGTTCCCGATCCCCAGGGGGTCTAAGCAATCAGCCCCAGCATTTT. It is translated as CASSSRSPGGLSNQPQHF.

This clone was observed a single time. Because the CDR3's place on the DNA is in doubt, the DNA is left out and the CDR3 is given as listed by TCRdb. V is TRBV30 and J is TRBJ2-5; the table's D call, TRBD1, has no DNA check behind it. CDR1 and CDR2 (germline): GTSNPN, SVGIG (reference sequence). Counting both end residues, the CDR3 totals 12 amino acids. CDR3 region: CAWGPGTGVGYF.

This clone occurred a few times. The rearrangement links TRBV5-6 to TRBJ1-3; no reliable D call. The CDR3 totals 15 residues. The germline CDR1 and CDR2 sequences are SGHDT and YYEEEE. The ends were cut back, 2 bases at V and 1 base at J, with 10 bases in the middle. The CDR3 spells CASSFVGGSGNTIYF. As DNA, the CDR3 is TGTGCCAGCAGCTTTGTTGGCGGGTCTGGAAACACCATATATTTT.

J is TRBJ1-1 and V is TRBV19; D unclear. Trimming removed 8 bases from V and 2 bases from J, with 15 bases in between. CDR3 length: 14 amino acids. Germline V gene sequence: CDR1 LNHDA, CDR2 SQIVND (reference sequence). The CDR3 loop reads CASGLGIPNTEAFF. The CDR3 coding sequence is TGTGCCAGTGGACTAGGGATTCCAAACACTGAAGCTTTCTTT. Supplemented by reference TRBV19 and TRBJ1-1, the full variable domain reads DGGITQSPKYLFRKEGQNVTLSCEQNLNHDAMYWYRQDPGQGLRLIYYSQIVNDFQKGDIAEGYSVSREKKESFPLTVTSAQKNPTAFYLCASGLGIPNTEAFFGQGTRLTVV.

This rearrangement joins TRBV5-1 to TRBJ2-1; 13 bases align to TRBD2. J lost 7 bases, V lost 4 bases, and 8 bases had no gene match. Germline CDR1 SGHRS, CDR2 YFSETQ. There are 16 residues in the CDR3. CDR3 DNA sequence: TGCGCCAGCAGCGTTACTAGCGGGGGGGATAATAATGAGCAGTTCTTC. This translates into CASSVTSGGDNNEQFF.

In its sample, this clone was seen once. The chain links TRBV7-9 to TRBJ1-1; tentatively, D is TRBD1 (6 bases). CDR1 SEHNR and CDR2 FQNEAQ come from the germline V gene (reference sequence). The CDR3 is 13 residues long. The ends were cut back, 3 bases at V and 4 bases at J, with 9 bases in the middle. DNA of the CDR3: TGTGCCAGCAGCTTGGGGGGGCTCACTGAAGCTTTCTTT. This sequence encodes CASSLGGLTEAFF.

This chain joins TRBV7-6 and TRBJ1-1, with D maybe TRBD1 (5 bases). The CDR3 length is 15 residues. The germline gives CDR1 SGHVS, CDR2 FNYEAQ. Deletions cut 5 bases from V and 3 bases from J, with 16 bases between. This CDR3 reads CASSGKIQGDTEAFF. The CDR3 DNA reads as TGTGCCAGCAGCGGGAAAATCCAAGGGGACACTGAAGCTTTCTTT.

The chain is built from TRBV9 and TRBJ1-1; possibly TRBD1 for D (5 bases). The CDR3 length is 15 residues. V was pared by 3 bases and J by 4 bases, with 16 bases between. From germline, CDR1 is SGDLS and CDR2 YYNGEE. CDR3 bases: TGTGCCAGCAGCGCGGTGACAGCCTGGGGCACTGAAGCTTTCTTT. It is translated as CASSAVTAWGTEAFF. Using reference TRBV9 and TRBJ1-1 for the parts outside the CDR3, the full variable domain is DSGVTQTPKHLITATGQRVTLRCSPRSGDLSVYWYQQSLDQGLQFLIQYYNGEERAKGNILERFSAQQFPDLHSELNLSSLELGDSALYFCASSAVTAWGTEAFFGQGTRLTVV.

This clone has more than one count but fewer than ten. The DNA for the CDR3 is TGTGCCAGCAGTGATAGTTCTGAGGGTCAGCCCCAGCATTTT. Encoded protein: CASSDSSEGQPQHF. The chain couples TRBV6-4 to TRBJ1-5; the D is unclear. CDR1 is MRHNA, CDR2 SNTAGT, per germline. The CDR3 extends over 14 amino acids. The V end lost 3 bases, the J end lost 6 bases, and 12 bases lay between the germline ends.

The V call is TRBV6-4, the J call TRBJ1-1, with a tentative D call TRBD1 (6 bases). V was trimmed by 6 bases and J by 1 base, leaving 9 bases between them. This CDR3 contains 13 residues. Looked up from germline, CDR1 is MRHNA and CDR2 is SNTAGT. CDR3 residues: CASSLDRNTEAFF. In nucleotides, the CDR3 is TGTGCCAGCAGCTTGGACAGGAACACTGAAGCTTTCTTT.

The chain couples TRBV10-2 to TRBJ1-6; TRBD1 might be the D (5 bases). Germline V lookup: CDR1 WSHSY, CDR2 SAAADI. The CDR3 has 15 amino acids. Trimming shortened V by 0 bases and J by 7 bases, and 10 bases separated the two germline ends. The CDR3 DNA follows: TGCGCCAGCAGTGAGTCGACGGGGGACAATTCACCCCTCCACTTT. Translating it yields CASSESTGDNSPLHF.

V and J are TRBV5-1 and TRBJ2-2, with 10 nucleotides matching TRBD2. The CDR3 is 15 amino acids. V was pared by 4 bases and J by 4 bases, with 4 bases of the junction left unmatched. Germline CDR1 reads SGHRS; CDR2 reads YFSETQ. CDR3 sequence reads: CASSPSGGSTGELFF. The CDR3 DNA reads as TGCGCCAGCAGCCCTAGCGGGGGAAGCACCGGGGAGCTGTTTTTT.

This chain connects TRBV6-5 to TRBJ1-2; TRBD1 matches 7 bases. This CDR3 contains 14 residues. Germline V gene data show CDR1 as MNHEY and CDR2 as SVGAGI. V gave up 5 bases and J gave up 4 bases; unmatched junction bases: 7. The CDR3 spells CASSPGGQGYGYTF. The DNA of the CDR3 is TGTGCCAGCAGTCCAGGGGGGCAGGGCTATGGCTACACCTTC.

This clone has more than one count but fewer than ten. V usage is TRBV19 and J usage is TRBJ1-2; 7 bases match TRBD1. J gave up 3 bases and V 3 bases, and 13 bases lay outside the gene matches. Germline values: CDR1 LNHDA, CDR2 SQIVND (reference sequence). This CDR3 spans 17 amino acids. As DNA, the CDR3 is TGTGCCAGTAGTATGAGGGGCCCACAGGGGACTCACTATGGCTACACCTTC. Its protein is CASSMRGPQGTHYGYTF.

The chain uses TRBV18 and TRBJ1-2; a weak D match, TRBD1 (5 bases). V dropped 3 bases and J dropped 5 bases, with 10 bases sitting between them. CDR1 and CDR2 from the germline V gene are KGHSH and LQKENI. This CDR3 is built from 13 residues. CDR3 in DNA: TGTGCCAGCTCACCGGGGCAGCCGTATGGCTACACCTTC. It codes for CASSPGQPYGYTF.

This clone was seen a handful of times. CDR3 sequence reads: CSAVPYAEAFF. The CDR3 region has the DNA TGCAGTGCTGTCCCCTATGCTGAAGCTTTCTTT. The genes are TRBV20-1 and TRBJ1-1; D ambiguous. The CDR3 runs 11 residues. The germline V and J ends were trimmed by 5 bases and 6 bases, with 10 bases remaining between them. CDR1 is DFQATT and CDR2 is SNEGSKA in the germline V gene (reference sequence).

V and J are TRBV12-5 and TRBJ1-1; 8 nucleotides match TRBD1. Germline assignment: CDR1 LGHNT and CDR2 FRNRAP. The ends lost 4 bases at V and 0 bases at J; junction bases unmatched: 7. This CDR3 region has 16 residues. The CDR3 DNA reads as TGTGCTAGTGGTTCGAGCGCGGACAGGGTGAACACTGAAGCTTTCTTT. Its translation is CASGSSADRVNTEAFF.

The CDR3 is CASSTDSLRYGYTF. DNA of the CDR3: TGTGCCAGTAGCACGGACAGTTTACGGTATGGCTACACCTTC. The rearrangement uses TRBV19 and TRBJ1-2; possible D gene TRBD1, 6 bases. This CDR3 has 14 amino acids. Germline V gives CDR1 LNHDA, CDR2 SQIVND (reference sequence). V was pared by 6 bases and J by 5 bases, with 16 bases between.

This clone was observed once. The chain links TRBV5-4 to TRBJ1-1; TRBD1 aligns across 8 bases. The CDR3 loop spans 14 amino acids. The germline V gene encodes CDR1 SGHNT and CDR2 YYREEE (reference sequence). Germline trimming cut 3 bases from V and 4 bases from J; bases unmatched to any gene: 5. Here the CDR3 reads CASSSGQGSTEAFF. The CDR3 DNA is TGTGCCAGCAGCTCCGGACAGGGCTCCACTGAAGCTTTCTTT.

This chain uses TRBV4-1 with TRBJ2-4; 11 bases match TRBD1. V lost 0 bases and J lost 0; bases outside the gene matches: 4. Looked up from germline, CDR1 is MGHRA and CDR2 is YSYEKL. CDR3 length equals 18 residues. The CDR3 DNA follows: TGCGCCAGCAGCCAAGAGGGACAGGGGGAACTAGCCAAAAACATTCAGTACTTC. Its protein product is CASSQEGQGELAKNIQYF.

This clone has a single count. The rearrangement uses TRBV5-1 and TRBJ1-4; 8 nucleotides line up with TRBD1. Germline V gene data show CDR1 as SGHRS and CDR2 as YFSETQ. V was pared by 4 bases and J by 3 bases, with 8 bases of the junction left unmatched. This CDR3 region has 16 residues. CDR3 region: CASSLGTGRSNEKLFF. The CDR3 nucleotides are TGCGCCAGCAGCCTGGGGACAGGCAGGTCTAATGAAAAACTGTTTTTT.

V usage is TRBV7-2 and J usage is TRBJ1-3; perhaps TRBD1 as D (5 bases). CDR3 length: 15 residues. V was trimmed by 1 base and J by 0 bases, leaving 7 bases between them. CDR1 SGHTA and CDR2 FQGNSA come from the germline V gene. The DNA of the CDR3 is TGTGCCAGCAGCTTAGGCGGGGGCTCTGGAAACACCATATATTTT. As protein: CASSLGGGSGNTIYF.

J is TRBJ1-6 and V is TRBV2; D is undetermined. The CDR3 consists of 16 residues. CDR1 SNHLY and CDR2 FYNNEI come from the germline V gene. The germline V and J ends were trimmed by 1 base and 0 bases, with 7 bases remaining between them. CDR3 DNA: TGTGCCAGCAGTGAAGGTCTCCGCTCCTATAATTCACCCCTCCACTTT. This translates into CASSEGLRSYNSPLHF.

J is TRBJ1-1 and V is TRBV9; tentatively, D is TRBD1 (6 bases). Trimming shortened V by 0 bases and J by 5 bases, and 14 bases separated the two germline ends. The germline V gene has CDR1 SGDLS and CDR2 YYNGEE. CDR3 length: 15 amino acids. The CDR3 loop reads CASSVGQDSRTEAFF. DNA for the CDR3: TGTGCCAGCAGCGTAGGGCAGGACAGCAGAACTGAAGCTTTCTTT.

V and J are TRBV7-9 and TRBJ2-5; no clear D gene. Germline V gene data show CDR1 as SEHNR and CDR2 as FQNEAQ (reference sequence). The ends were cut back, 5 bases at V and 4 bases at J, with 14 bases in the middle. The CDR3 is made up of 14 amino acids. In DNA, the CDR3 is TGTGCCAGCAGCCTCTCGCGCGCCGGAGAGACCCAGTACTTC. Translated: CASSLSRAGETQYF.

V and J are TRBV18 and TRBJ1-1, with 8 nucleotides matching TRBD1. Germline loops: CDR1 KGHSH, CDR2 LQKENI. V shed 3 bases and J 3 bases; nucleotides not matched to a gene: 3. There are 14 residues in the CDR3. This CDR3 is CASSPDREDTEAFF. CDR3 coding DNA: TGTGCCAGCTCACCGGACAGGGAGGACACTGAAGCTTTCTTT.